This T cell receptor beta chain was documented in a study of OX40 agonist ivuxolimab in advanced cancers. Broader study findings: Specificity for antigen went undetermined in the expanded peripheral T cells. In a subset of nonresponders, normalized T-cell clonal expansion was also low.

Details on this clone: What it binds is not known.

There are 13 residues in the CDR3. The germline V and J ends were trimmed by 6 bases and 5 bases, with 10 bases remaining between them. Germline assignment: CDR1 SGHVS and CDR2 FQNEAQ. Profiling relied on immunoSEQ multiplex PCR, and the TCRdb table lists in-frame clones only, not all of them. The table records more than 20,000 clones, 73% of them present only once. This clonotype was obtained from an adult with an advanced solid tumor such as melanoma, head and neck, liver or kidney cancer. The chain has TRBV7-8 and TRBJ2-2; D is unresolved. The sequencing used CD4+ or CD8+ T cells sorted from blood, collected in a trial of the OX40 agonist ivuxolimab. The CDR3 sequence: CASSGARTGELFF. The DNA for the CDR3 is TGTGCCAGCAGTGGAGCTCGAACCGGGGAGCTGTTTTTT.